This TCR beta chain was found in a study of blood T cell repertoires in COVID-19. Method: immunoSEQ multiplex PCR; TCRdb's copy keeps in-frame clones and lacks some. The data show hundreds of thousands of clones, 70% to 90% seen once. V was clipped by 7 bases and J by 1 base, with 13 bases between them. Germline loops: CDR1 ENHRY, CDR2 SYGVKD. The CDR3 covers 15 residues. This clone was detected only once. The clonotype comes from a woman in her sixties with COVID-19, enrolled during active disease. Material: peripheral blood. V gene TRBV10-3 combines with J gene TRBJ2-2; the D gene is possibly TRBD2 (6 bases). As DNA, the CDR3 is TGTGCCATCAAGAGTGGCGGGGAGAACACCGGGGAGCTGTTTTTT. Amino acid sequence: CAIKSGGENTGELFF.